These 3 T cell receptor beta chains were all obtained from the same sample, sequenced in a study of blood T cell repertoires in COVID-19. Sequencing used immunoSEQ multiplex PCR; TCRdb keeps in-frame clones, though not all of them. Seen here are 250,000 or so clones, roughly 90% observed once, and the top ten hold approximately 6.2%. Material: peripheral blood. The receptor set was obtained from a man aged 60 to 69 with acute or convalescent COVID-19.

This chain uses TRBV9 with TRBJ2-1; TRBD2 aligns across 11 bases. In germline, CDR1 is SGDLS, CDR2 YYNGEE. The CDR3 length is 18 residues. J lost 5 bases, V lost 0 bases, and 10 bases had no gene match. The CDR3 region is CASSVGISGRAYDNEQFF. CDR3 nucleotides: TGTGCCAGCAGCGTAGGAATTAGCGGGAGGGCCTACGACAATGAGCAGTTCTTC.

A remark on this clone: The same CDR3 can be traced to other DNA sequences in this sample. V gene TRBV28 combines with J gene TRBJ2-7, with TRBD2 identical over 14 bases. CDR3 length: 15 amino acids. Germline values: CDR1 MDHEN, CDR2 SYDVKM. V shed 5 bases, J shed 4 bases, and the junction held 4 bases outside the gene matches. As DNA, the CDR3 is TGTGCCAGCAGTCCCGGGACTAGCGGGAGTTACGAGCAGTACTTC. Translation gives CASSPGTSGSYEQYF.

This chain joins TRBV6-2 or TRBV6-3 and TRBJ2-3; 9 bases fit TRBD2. Trimming removed 2 bases from V and 1 base from J; junction bases left unmatched: 1. CDR3 size: 15 residues. The germline V gene encodes CDR1 MNHEY and CDR2 SVGEGT. In DNA, the CDR3 is TGTGCCAGCAGTTACGCGGGAGGGGGCACAGATACGCAGTATTTT. Its protein is CASSYAGGGTDTQYF.